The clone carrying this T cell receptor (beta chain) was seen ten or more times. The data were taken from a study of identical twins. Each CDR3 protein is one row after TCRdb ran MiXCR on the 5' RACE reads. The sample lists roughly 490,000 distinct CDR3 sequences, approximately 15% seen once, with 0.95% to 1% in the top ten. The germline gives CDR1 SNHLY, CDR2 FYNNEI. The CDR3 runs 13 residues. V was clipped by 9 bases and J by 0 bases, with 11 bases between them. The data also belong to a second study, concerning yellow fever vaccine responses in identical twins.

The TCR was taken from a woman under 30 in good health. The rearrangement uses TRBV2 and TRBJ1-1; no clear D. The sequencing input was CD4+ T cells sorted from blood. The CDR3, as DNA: TGTGCCAGTAGACTGGGGATGAACACTGAAGCTTTCTTT. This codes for CASRLGMNTEAFF.